This record looks at one T cell receptor beta chain sequence and its context. This sample is drawn from a study of blood T cell repertoires in COVID-19. As for the study in general: COVID-19 samples from acute and convalescent phases originated in the United States, Italy and Spain. T cells, B-cell-depleted T cells, or PBMCs supplied cDNA or gDNA.

V was trimmed by 9 bases and J by 4 bases, leaving 12 bases between them. The CDR3 length is 12 residues. Germline CDR1 and CDR2: LGHNA and YNFKEQ. A Seattle source enrolled patients during active infection and followed them longitudinally. Method: immunoSEQ multiplex PCR; TCRdb's copy keeps in-frame clones and lacks some. Of approximately 340,000 clones listed, around 90% are singletons. The origin of this receptor is a man aged 30-40 years with COVID-19, enrolled during active disease. The chain couples TRBV4-2 to TRBJ1-2; D possibly corresponds to TRBD1 (5 bases). The source material was peripheral blood. The CDR3, as DNA: TGTGCCAGTACGACAGAGCGCTATGGCTACACCTTC. Amino acid sequence: CASTTERYGYTF.